This TCR beta chain was recovered during a study of blood T cell repertoires in COVID-19. Across the whole study: Sites across the United States, Italy and Spain contributed samples from acute and convalescent COVID-19.

This clone is a singleton in its sample. Sequencing was performed with immunoSEQ multiplex PCR; in TCRdb, only in-frame clones are kept and a portion is missing. This sample has 130,000 or so clones, with around 85% found just once. Germline V CDR1 and CDR2: MNHNS, SASEGT. This CDR3 region has 14 residues. V shed 1 base and J shed 4 bases, with 8 bases lying between them. The source material was peripheral blood. The chain couples TRBV6-1 to TRBJ1-3, with D possibly TRBD1 on 5 matching bases. The receptor was derived from a human donor in a cohort sampled during active COVID-19. This chain's CDR3 is CASSEDTGGNTIYF. The CDR3 nucleotides are TGTGCCAGCAGTGAAGATACAGGCGGAAACACCATATATTTT.